This T cell receptor beta chain was sequenced in a study of T cell responses to AZD1222 COVID-19 vaccine. Profiled with immunoSEQ multiplex PCR; TCRdb holds only in-frame clones, not every one. This sample carries fewer than 110,000 clones, roughly 90% of them seen once, and the ten largest clones take 5.5% to 8.5%. On this clone itself: Its matching antigen is unknown.

Findings of the study overall: A mostly white British donor set with more females was recruited, and clonal diversity was possibly underestimated.

V lost 0 bases to trimming and J lost 4 bases, with 10 bases between them. CDR3 length: 14 amino acids. The germline CDR1 and CDR2 sequences are SGHDN and FVKESK. This sequence originates from an adult in good health. Here the sequenced sample was peripheral blood, taken on day 0 of AZD1222 vaccination. This chain uses TRBV14 with TRBJ2-7; the D call may be TRBD1 or TRBD2 (6 bases each). CDR3 sequence (DNA): TGTGCCAGCAGCCAAGATGGGGGGCGGTACGAGCAGTACTTC. Its translation is CASSQDGGRYEQYF.